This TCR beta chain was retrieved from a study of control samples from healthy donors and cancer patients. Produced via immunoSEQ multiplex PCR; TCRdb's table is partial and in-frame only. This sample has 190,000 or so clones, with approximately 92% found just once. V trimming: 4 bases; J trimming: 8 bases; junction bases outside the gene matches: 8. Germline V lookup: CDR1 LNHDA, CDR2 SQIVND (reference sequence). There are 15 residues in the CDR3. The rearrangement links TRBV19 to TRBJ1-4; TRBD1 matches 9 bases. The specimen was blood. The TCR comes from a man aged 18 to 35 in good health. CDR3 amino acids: CASSSRAGQGEKLFF. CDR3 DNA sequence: TGTGCCAGTAGTAGCCGAGCGGGACAGGGAGAAAAACTGTTTTTT.